This T cell receptor beta chain was recovered during a study of blood T cell repertoires in COVID-19. About the research overall: Acute and convalescent COVID-19 specimens originated in the United States, Italy and Spain. PBMCs, B-cell-depleted T cells, or T cells were the source of the cDNA or gDNA that made up the material.

CDR3 size: 14 residues. J was trimmed by 5 bases and V by 2 bases; bases with no gene match: 5. Germline values: CDR1 SGHVS, CDR2 FQNEAQ. The table lists this clone with a few counts. This CDR3 is also generated by other DNA sequences in the sample. Sequencing used immunoSEQ multiplex PCR; TCRdb keeps in-frame clones, though not all of them. The sample lists about 170,000 clones, around 90% occurring once. Sequenced input: peripheral blood. The chain carries TRBV7-8 and TRBJ1-1; 7 bases are a match to TRBD1. This TCR came from a woman aged 50 to 60 with acute or convalescent COVID-19. The CDR3 spells CASSLRAGGTEAFF. Written as DNA, the CDR3 is TGTGCCAGCAGCTTAAGGGCAGGGGGAACTGAAGCTTTCTTT.